The sequence of this TCR beta chain was determined in a study of T cell responses to AZD1222 COVID-19 vaccine. CDR1 is LGHNA and CDR2 is YSLEER in the germline V gene. This CDR3 has 17 residues. Trimming took 1 base from V and 8 from J, leaving 20 bases between them. Data came from immunoSEQ multiplex PCR; TCRdb stores just in-frame clones and leaves some out. Of around 140,000 clones in the sample, 70% to 90% were seen once. Comment on this clone: The antigen is not known.

Study-wide points: Unmutated variant regions reportedly attract nearly half of all spike-specific TCRs. Donors skewed white British and female; clonal diversity was possibly underestimated. Baseline seropositivity occurred in only six AZD1222 recipients. The study found vaccine-associated CD4 TCRs spanning spike, dominant at 160-218 and 743-854.

The rearrangement uses TRBV4-3 and TRBJ2-2, with a weak D call TRBD2 (5 bases). The source of this sequence is an adult who received the MenACWY meningococcal vaccine as a control. The source was peripheral blood, collected 28 days after the second dose of the MenACWY control vaccine. CDR3 in amino acids: CASSQGADFVSGGELFF. CDR3 sequence (DNA): TGCGCCAGCAGCCAAGGCGCGGACTTTGTAAGTGGGGGGGAGCTGTTTTTT.